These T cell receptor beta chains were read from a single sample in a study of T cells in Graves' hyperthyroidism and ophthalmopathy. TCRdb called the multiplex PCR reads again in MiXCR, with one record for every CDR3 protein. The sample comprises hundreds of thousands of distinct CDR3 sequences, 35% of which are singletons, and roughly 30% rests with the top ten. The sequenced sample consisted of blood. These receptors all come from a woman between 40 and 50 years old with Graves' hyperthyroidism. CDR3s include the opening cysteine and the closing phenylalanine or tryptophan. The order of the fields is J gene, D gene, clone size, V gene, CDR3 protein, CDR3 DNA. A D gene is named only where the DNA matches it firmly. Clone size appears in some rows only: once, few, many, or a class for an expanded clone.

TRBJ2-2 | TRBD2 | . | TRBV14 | CASSPRTSGRATGELFF | TGTGCCAGCAGCCCAAGGACTAGCGGGAGGGCAACCGGGGAGCTGTTTTTT
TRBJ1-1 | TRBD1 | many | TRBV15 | CATSRDRTGTTTDAFF | TGTGCCACCAGCAGAGACCGGACAGGGACGACAACGGACGCTTTCTTT
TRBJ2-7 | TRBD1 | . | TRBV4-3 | CASSQEVGTASYEQYF | TGCGCCAGCAGCCAAGAGGTCGGGACAGCGTCTTACGAGCAGTACTTC
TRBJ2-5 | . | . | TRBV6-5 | CASSLRQDGETQYF | TGTGCCAGCAGTCTACGACAGGACGGGGAGACCCAGTACTTC
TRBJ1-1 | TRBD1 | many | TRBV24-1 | CATSVTGAEAFF | TGTGCCACCAGTGTCACAGGGGCTGAAGCTTTCTTT
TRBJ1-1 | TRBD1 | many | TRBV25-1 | CASSRFEGAVDTEAFF | TGTGCCAGCAGTAGATTTGAGGGGGCCGTGGACACTGAAGCTTTCTTT
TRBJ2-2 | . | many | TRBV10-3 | CASLTGAGELFF | TGTGCCAGCCTGACAGGCGCCGGGGAGCTGTTTTTT
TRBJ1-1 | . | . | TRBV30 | CAWRTQRYTEAFF | TGTGCCTGGAGGACCCAGCGGTACACTGAAGCTTTCTTT
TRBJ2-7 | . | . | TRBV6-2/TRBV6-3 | CASSPTGRGAYEQYF | TGTGCCAGCAGTCCTACAGGGAGAGGGGCCTACGAGCAGTACTTC
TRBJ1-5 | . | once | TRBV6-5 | CAISYEGRGGNQPQHF | TGTGCCATCAGTTACGAGGGGCGCGGTGGCAATCAGCCCCAGCATTTT
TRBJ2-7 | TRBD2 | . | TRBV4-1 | CASSLWRGAMYEQYF | TGCGCCAGCAGCCTTTGGCGGGGGGCGATGTACGAGCAGTACTTC